A single sample gave rise to the 30 T cell receptor beta chains below, sequenced in a study of blood T cell repertoires in COVID-19. Clones were read by immunoSEQ multiplex PCR, and TCRdb kept only the in-frame ones, dropping some. The sample holds under 70,000 clones, around 86% seen once. The sequencing sample was made of peripheral blood. The receptors derive from a young woman with acute or convalescent COVID-19.

The chain combines TRBV6-6 with TRBJ1-6; D might be TRBD1 (6 bases). The V end was cut by 10 bases, the J end by 8 bases, with 15 bases between. Germline V gene sequence: CDR1 MNHNY, CDR2 SVGAGI (reference sequence). This CDR3 is built from 13 residues. The CDR3 sequence is CATRRGHDSPLHF. The CDR3 nucleotides read TGTGCCACTAGAAGGGGACATGATTCACCCCTCCACTTT.

The V call is TRBV4-1, the J call TRBJ1-5; D is ambiguous. There are 15 residues in the CDR3. Trimming left V 2 bases short and J 4 bases short, with 12 bases between. CDR1 and CDR2 (germline): MGHRA, YSYEKL. Written as DNA, the CDR3 is TGCGCCAGCAGCCAACCTAACTACCTTAATCAGCCCCAGCATTTT. It translates to CASSQPNYLNQPQHF.

This clone was seen once. The CDR3 nucleotides are TGTGCCAGCGGGGGGGCAGTGAATTCACCCCTCCACTTT. Residues: CASGGAVNSPLHF. V usage is TRBV12-3 or TRBV12-4 and J usage is TRBJ1-6; possibly TRBD1 for D (6 bases). The CDR3 totals 13 residues. V was shortened by 8 bases and J by 7 bases, with 12 bases between the two germline ends.

V gene TRBV18 combines with J gene TRBJ2-7; 9 nucleotides match TRBD1. The CDR3 has 17 residues. Germline lookup yields CDR1 KGHSH and CDR2 LQKENI. V shed 5 bases, J shed 2 bases, and the junction held 13 bases outside the gene matches. The CDR3 reads CASSSGTTDRGPYEQYF. CDR3 nucleotide sequence: TGTGCCAGCTCATCCGGGACCACGGACAGGGGTCCCTACGAGCAGTACTTC.

The chain has TRBV5-1 and TRBJ1-3, with 7 bases aligning to TRBD1. The CDR3 runs to 18 residues. Germline loops: CDR1 SGHRS, CDR2 YFSETQ. V shed 3 bases and J 2 bases; nucleotides not matched to a gene: 14. Here the CDR3 reads CASSCELPGTAPGNTIYF. The CDR3 DNA reads as TGCGCCAGCAGCTGTGAGTTACCAGGGACAGCCCCTGGAAACACCATATATTTT.

The chain couples TRBV15 to TRBJ2-3, with TRBD2 matching 14 bases. J lost 7 bases, V lost 1 base, and 10 bases had no gene match. Germline V gives CDR1 LNHNV, CDR2 YYDKDF (reference sequence). This CDR3 has 18 amino acids. The chain's CDR3 is CATSRAKRLAGGDHTQYF. The DNA for the CDR3 is TGTGCCACCAGCAGAGCCAAGCGACTAGCGGGGGGGGATCATACGCAGTATTTT.

V is TRBV9 and J is TRBJ2-1, with 10 bases that match TRBD2. Trimming took 0 bases from V and 6 from J; bases not matched to a gene: 6. CDR3 length equals 16 residues. From germline, CDR1 is SGDLS and CDR2 YYNGEE. CDR3 sequence: CASSVDVSGGANEQFF. The CDR3 bases are TGTGCCAGCAGCGTAGACGTCAGCGGGGGGGCCAATGAGCAGTTCTTC.

The chain recombines TRBV5-4 with TRBJ2-7, with no clear D. The germline CDR1 and CDR2 sequences are SGHNT and YYREEE (reference sequence). The CDR3 covers 14 residues. Trimming cost V 4 bases and J 2 bases, with 13 bases left between them. The CDR3 nucleotides are TGTGCCAGCAGCGAACAGACACCGCCCTACGAGCAGTACTTC. It encodes CASSEQTPPYEQYF. The entire variable domain, with the rest obtained from reference TRBV5-4 and TRBJ2-7, is as follows: ETGVTQSPTHLIKTRGQQVTLRCSSQSGHNTVSWYQQALGQGPQFIFQYYREEENGRGNFPPRFSGLQFPNYSSELNVNALELDDSALYLCASSEQTPPYEQYFGPGTRLTVT.

This clone was seen more than once but under ten times. V gene TRBV28 combines with J gene TRBJ1-6; 8 bases fit TRBD1. The germline V gene has CDR1 MDHEN and CDR2 SYDVKM. V shed 7 bases, J shed 9 bases, and the junction held 5 bases outside the gene matches. The CDR3 runs 13 residues. In DNA form, the CDR3 reads TGTGCCAGCACCGACAGGGGCGTTTCACCCCTCCACTTT. This sequence encodes CASTDRGVSPLHF.

V and J are TRBV20-1 and TRBJ2-5, with TRBD2 as a possible D gene (6 bases). Germline V gene sequence: CDR1 DFQATT, CDR2 SNEGSKA (reference sequence). CDR3 size: 11 residues. V shed 8 bases and J shed 5 bases, with 12 bases lying between them. The CDR3 coding sequence is TGCAGTATGTCGGGGGAGGAGACCCAGTACTTC. Amino acids: CSMSGEETQYF.

The chain uses TRBV12-3 or TRBV12-4 and TRBJ1-4; 7 positions agree with TRBD1. The CDR3 is 13 amino acids. V shed 6 bases and J 4 bases; nucleotides not matched to a gene: 2. The CDR3 protein is CASRRQGNEKLFF. The CDR3 DNA sequence: TGTGCCAGCAGGCGACAGGGTAATGAAAAACTGTTTTTT.

CDR3 DNA: TGTGCCAGCAGCTTGGAGGGGACTATGTCAGATACGCAGTATTTT. This encodes CASSLEGTMSDTQYF. The rearrangement joins TRBV5-4 to TRBJ2-3; 7 bases match TRBD2. The CDR3 consists of 15 residues. J was trimmed by 4 bases and V by 0 bases; bases with no gene match: 5. Germline CDR1 SGHNT, CDR2 YYREEE (reference sequence).

This clone was counted a single time. The rearrangement joins TRBV18 to TRBJ1-3; a possible D gene is TRBD1 (6 bases). This CDR3 is 16 amino acids long. V shed 3 bases and J shed 1 base, with 13 bases lying between them. CDR1 is KGHSH, CDR2 LQKENI, per germline. The CDR3 sequence: CASSPTRDRSGNTIYF. CDR3 DNA sequence: TGTGCCAGCTCACCCACTCGAGACAGGTCTGGAAACACCATATATTTT.

The chain employs TRBV7-2 and TRBJ2-3; D remains unclear. Germline-derived CDR1 and CDR2 are SGHTA and FQGNSA. The CDR3 is 16 residues long. V was clipped by 1 base and J by 4 bases, with 15 bases between them. The CDR3 here is CASSLEARLASDTQYF. The CDR3 DNA is TGTGCCAGCAGCTTAGAAGCGCGACTGGCGTCAGATACGCAGTATTTT. Variable domain in full (rest from reference TRBV7-2 and TRBJ2-3): GAGVSQSPSNKVTEKGKDVELRCDPISGHTALYWYRQSLGQGLEFLIYFQGNSAPDKSGLPSDRFSAERTGGSVSTLTIQRTQQEDSAVYLCASSLEARLASDTQYFGPGTRLTVL.

This chain links TRBV5-1 with TRBJ2-6, with 8 bases fitting TRBD2. This CDR3 has 19 amino acids. Germline V gene sequence: CDR1 SGHRS, CDR2 YFSETQ. The V and J ends lost 4 bases and 1 base, in that order; junction bases with no gene match: 13. The CDR3 bases are TGCGCCAGCAGCGCCTTACTAGCGGAAAAACCTTCTGGGGCCAACGTCCTGACTTTC. Protein: CASSALLAEKPSGANVLTF.

J is TRBJ2-5 and V is TRBV30, with D perhaps TRBD2 (5 bases). Per the germline V gene, CDR1 is GTSNPN and CDR2 is SVGIG (reference sequence). This CDR3 region has 14 residues. Trimming shortened V by 7 bases and J by 5 bases, and 20 bases separated the two germline ends. CDR3 in DNA: TGTGCCTTCTCGAGGGTAGCAATGCGGGAGACCCAGTACTTC. Protein sequence: CAFSRVAMRETQYF.

This chain links TRBV4-2 with TRBJ2-4; TRBD1 is a possible D gene (6 bases). CDR1 and CDR2 (germline): LGHNA, YNFKEQ. The CDR3 extends over 14 amino acids. The V end lost 1 base, the J end lost 6 bases, and 10 bases lay between the germline ends. CDR3 in amino acids: CASSQGRQANIQYF. The CDR3 region has the DNA TGTGCCAGCAGCCAAGGTCGACAGGCAAACATTCAGTACTTC.

The gene calls are TRBV2 and TRBJ1-1; 7 bases match TRBD1. Trimming cost V 4 bases and J 10 bases; bases outside gene matches: 9. This CDR3 has 13 residues. CDR1 and CDR2 from the germline V gene are SNHLY and FYNNEI. CDR3 loop: CASSVITGETAFF. The CDR3 DNA reads TGTGCCAGCAGTGTCATCACAGGGGAGACAGCTTTCTTT.

This rearrangement joins TRBV4-1 to TRBJ2-3; TRBD2 matches at 15 bases. Looked up from germline, CDR1 is MGHRA and CDR2 is YSYEKL. The CDR3 is 16 amino acids. V trimming: 3 bases; J trimming: 6 bases; junction bases outside the gene matches: 4. CDR3 residues: CASSQGLAGGEDTQYF. The CDR3 coding sequence is TGCGCCAGCAGCCAGGGACTAGCGGGGGGCGAGGATACGCAGTATTTT.

DNA of the CDR3: TGTGCCAGCAGTTTAAGGGCAGGGAACTATGGCTACACCTTC. It yields the protein CASSLRAGNYGYTF. The chain is built from TRBV27 and TRBJ1-2; D is possibly TRBD1 (5 bases). The CDR3 spans 14 residues. Germline loops: CDR1 MNHEY, CDR2 SMNVEV (reference sequence). V lost 2 bases to trimming and J lost 2 bases, with 9 bases between them.

The chain employs TRBV7-8 and TRBJ2-3, with 8 bases lining up with TRBD1. The CDR3 loop spans 13 amino acids. V shed 3 bases, J shed 4 bases, and the junction held 0 bases outside the gene matches. The germline CDR1 and CDR2 sequences are SGHVS and FQNEAQ. The CDR3 protein is CASSLGQADTQYF. For the CDR3, the DNA is TGTGCCAGCAGCTTGGGACAGGCAGATACGCAGTATTTT. Looking up the rest from reference TRBV7-8 and TRBJ2-3 gives the full variable domain: GAGVSQSPRYKVAKRGQDVALRCDPISGHVSLFWYQQALGQGPEFLTYFQNEAQLDKSGLPSDRFFAERPEGSVSTLKIQRTQQEDSAVYLCASSLGQADTQYFGPGTRLTVL.

The chain combines TRBV11-2 with TRBJ2-1; no clear D gene. Germline V lookup: CDR1 SGHAT, CDR2 FQNNGV. The V end was cut by 1 base, the J end by 10 bases, with 23 bases between. This CDR3 region has 17 residues. CDR3 nucleotide sequence: TGTGCCAGCAGCTTAGTGTCTTTACGCTATCCCCACGGGGAGCAGTTCTTC. As protein: CASSLVSLRYPHGEQFF.

This chain uses TRBV7-2 with TRBJ1-2, with TRBD1 identical over 11 bases. This CDR3 has 16 amino acids. Germline V gives CDR1 SGHTA, CDR2 FQGNSA. Losses at the gene ends were 1 base for V and 7 bases for J; bases not matched to a gene: 8. CDR3 in DNA: TGTGCCAGCAGCTTAGTAGCAGGGACAGGGGGAGTTGGCTACACCTTC. Its protein product is CASSLVAGTGGVGYTF.

This chain connects TRBV3-1 (or the pseudogene TRBV3-2) to TRBJ1-4; D is unclear. The CDR3 consists of 12 residues. Germline CDR1 and CDR2: LGHDT and YNNKEL (reference sequence). Trimming removed 1 base at V and 11 bases at J, with 8 bases between. Here the CDR3 reads CASSQAGRKLFF. CDR3 sequence (DNA): TGTGCCAGCAGCCAAGCAGGAAGGAAACTGTTTTTT.

The chain employs TRBV30 and TRBJ1-3; no clear D. The germline V gene encodes CDR1 GTSNPN and CDR2 SVGIG (reference sequence). Trimming took off 4 bases at V and 0 bases at J, with 10 bases between the two ends. The CDR3 covers 14 residues. The CDR3 DNA follows: TGTGCCTGGATTGAGGGAGCCTCTGGAAACACCATATATTTT. Translating it yields CAWIEGASGNTIYF.

The V gene is TRBV11-3, the J gene TRBJ2-5; 10 nucleotides agree with TRBD2. The CDR3 is 19 residues long. V dropped 1 base and J dropped 2; count of bases not matched to a gene: 13. Germline CDR1 and CDR2: SGHNT and YENEEA. This CDR3 is CASSLGTSGMSNAQETQYF. The DNA for the CDR3 is TGTGCCAGCAGCTTAGGAACTAGCGGGATGTCGAACGCACAAGAGACCCAGTACTTC.

V is TRBV4-3 and J is TRBJ2-3; D may be TRBD1 (5 bases). The CDR3 loop spans 17 amino acids. Per the germline V gene, CDR1 is LGHNA and CDR2 is YSLEER. The V gene lost 0 bases and the J gene lost 3 bases, with 16 bases spanning the gap. CDR3 nucleotides: TGCGCCAGCAGCCAAGATGCAGGGATAGGCCCTACAGATACGCAGTATTTT. This gives the protein CASSQDAGIGPTDTQYF.

The chain is built from TRBV6-5 and TRBJ1-6, with 8 bases fitting TRBD1. From germline, CDR1 is MNHEY and CDR2 SVGAGI. The CDR3 loop spans 15 amino acids. J gave up 9 bases and V 6 bases, and 10 bases lay outside the gene matches. In nucleotides, the CDR3 is TGTGCCAGCAGACTATACCAGGGGGCTTCTTCACCCCTCCACTTT. Its translation: CASRLYQGASSPLHF.

The rearrangement links TRBV7-6 to TRBJ2-1; D uncertain. Deletions cut 3 bases from V and 2 bases from J, with 11 bases between. CDR1 is SGHVS, CDR2 FNYEAQ, per germline. The CDR3 is 15 residues long. For the CDR3, the DNA is TGTGCCAGCAGCTTTTTGGCCCTTCCCTACAATGAGCAGTTCTTC. Residues: CASSFLALPYNEQFF.

This chain connects TRBV19 to TRBJ1-1; TRBD1 matches 9 bases. Looked up from germline, CDR1 is LNHDA and CDR2 is SQIVND (reference sequence). Losses at the gene ends were 7 bases for V and 1 base for J; bases not matched to a gene: 4. This CDR3 is 14 amino acids long. CDR3 DNA sequence: TGTGCCAGTACCATGGGACAGGGGAACACTGAAGCTTTCTTT. Its translation is CASTMGQGNTEAFF.